The TCR beta chain described here comes from a study of blood T cell repertoires in COVID-19. The CDR3 totals 15 residues. Trimming stripped 2 bases from V and 10 bases from J, with 15 bases between. CDR1 and CDR2 (germline): SGHTA, FQGTGA. Methods used by the authors: Reference gene primer amplification in the assay estimated nucleated cell counts. Clones were sequenced by immunoSEQ multiplex PCR, and TCRdb holds only the in-frame ones, with some missing. V and J calls and clone size are those listed in that table; D and trimming were worked out from the DNA. The sample has approximately 240,000 clones, approximately 80% seen once.

The V and J genes are TRBV7-3 and TRBJ1-6, with D possibly TRBD1 on 5 matching bases. This TCR came from a woman aged 35 to 49 who had recovered from COVID-19. Sequenced input: peripheral blood. CDR3 bases: TGTGCCAGCAGCTTATTGCCAGGGATAGAATCACCCCTCCACTTT. Translation: CASSLLPGIESPLHF.